The 18 T cell receptor beta chains reported below all come from one sample, sequenced in a study of T cells after yellow fever vaccination. Using its own MiXCR run on the 5' RACE reads, TCRdb lists one record per CDR3 protein. The sample has nearly 45,000 distinct CDR3 sequences, 6.8% seen once. The source was CD8+ T cells not binding an NS4B(214-222) dextramer, sorted from PBMCs, collected 45 days after the yellow fever booster vaccination. The receptors originated from a man aged 25 to 45 who received the YFV17D yellow fever vaccine.

This clonotype was recorded many times. The chain combines TRBV6-1 with TRBJ2-7; 8 bases are a match to TRBD2. The V gene's germline CDR1 is MNHNS and CDR2 SASEGT. Trimming removed 4 bases from V and 0 bases from J; junction bases left unmatched: 11. The CDR3 consists of 17 residues. The CDR3 DNA follows: TGTGCCAGCAGTGGTTCCGGGACTAGTTCTTCCTCCTACGAGCAGTACTTC. It encodes CASSGSGTSSSSYEQYF.

At least ten counts were recorded for this clonotype. This chain connects TRBV20-1 to TRBJ2-1; D not resolved. This CDR3 has 14 amino acids. CDR1 is DFQATT and CDR2 is SNEGSKA in the germline V gene (reference sequence). Deletions cut 3 bases from V and 2 bases from J, with 11 bases between. CDR3 sequence (DNA): TGCAGTGCTAGTGGGCCAAATACCTACAATGAGCAGTTCTTC. As protein: CSASGPNTYNEQFF.

In its sample, this clonotype was seen many times. This sequence joins TRBV7-6 and TRBJ2-1; D remains ambiguous. The V end lost 1 base, the J end lost 0 bases, and 16 bases lay between the germline ends. This CDR3 spans 18 amino acids. Germline V gene lookup returns CDR1 SGHVS and CDR2 FNYEAQ. Here the CDR3 reads CASSLGAELLDSYNEQFF. CDR3 coding DNA: TGTGCCAGCAGCTTAGGGGCGGAGCTACTGGACTCCTACAATGAGCAGTTCTTC.

This clonotype was found many times. The rearrangement uses TRBV2 and TRBJ1-6; D call uncertain. The CDR3 runs 14 residues. Deletions cut 3 bases from V and 9 bases from J, with 12 bases between. The V gene's germline CDR1 is SNHLY and CDR2 FYNNEI. The CDR3: CASSDGGVPSPLHF. The DNA for the CDR3 is TGTGCCAGCAGTGATGGCGGGGTACCTTCACCCCTCCACTTT.

This clonotype was picked up a small number of times. A much bigger clone sits one base away, suggesting this may be a read error. The V call is TRBV12-3 or TRBV12-4, the J call TRBJ2-1, with D possibly being TRBD2 (6 bases). The CDR3 is 18 residues long. The CDR3 region is CTSSLLAWEEYSYNEQFF. CDR3 bases: TGTACCAGCAGTTTACTCGCTTGGGAGGAGTATTCCTACAATGAGCAGTTCTTC.

This chain joins TRBV20-1 and TRBJ2-7; D is possibly TRBD1 or TRBD2 (6 bases each). The CDR3 contains 15 residues. Looked up from germline, CDR1 is DFQATT and CDR2 is SNEGSKA (reference sequence). Between the trimmed V and J ends, which lost 2 bases and 2 bases, there was a span of 16 bases. Here the CDR3 reads CSARSGAGDPYEQYF. The CDR3, as DNA: TGCAGTGCTAGATCGGGGGCAGGGGATCCCTACGAGCAGTACTTC.

The V call is TRBV6-1, the J call TRBJ2-1; D might be TRBD2 (5 bases). Trimming stripped 6 bases from V and 3 bases from J, with 9 bases between. Germline values: CDR1 MNHNS, CDR2 SASEGT. This CDR3 is built from 13 residues. CDR3 DNA: TGTGCCAGCAGGTCAACTAGCTACAATGAGCAGTTCTTC. Translation gives CASRSTSYNEQFF.

This clonotype showed up many times. J is TRBJ2-1 and V is TRBV15, with D possibly TRBD2 on 6 matching bases. The V gene's germline CDR1 is LNHNV and CDR2 YYDKDF (reference sequence). With 0 bases removed from V and 14 bases from J, the gap between germline ends came to 11 bases. The CDR3 extends over 12 amino acids. Here the CDR3 DNA reads TGTGCCACCAGCAGAGATTACCAGCGGGAGTTCTTC. Residues: CATSRDYQREFF.

In its sample, this clonotype was seen many times. This chain connects TRBV7-9 to TRBJ1-6, with D tentatively TRBD1 (5 bases). The V end lost 6 bases, the J end lost 9 bases, and 12 bases lay between the germline ends. This CDR3 is 13 amino acids long. Germline CDR1 SEHNR, CDR2 FQNEAQ (reference sequence). The CDR3 DNA is TGTGCCAGCAGTGAGATAGGGGTTTCACCCCTCCACTTT. It encodes CASSEIGVSPLHF.

This clonotype has ten or more counts. The rearrangement joins TRBV5-4 to TRBJ2-1; 10 bases are a match to TRBD2. The CDR3 has 16 amino acids. Trimming at V came to 2 bases and at J to 6 bases, leaving 8 bases not matched to a gene. The germline V gene has CDR1 SGHNT and CDR2 YYREEE (reference sequence). The CDR3 protein is CASSFSEREGGNEQFF. In DNA form, the CDR3 reads TGTGCCAGCAGCTTTAGTGAGCGGGAGGGGGGCAATGAGCAGTTCTTC.

In this sample, this clonotype turned up many times. The V call is TRBV15, the J call TRBJ2-1, with 13 bases fitting TRBD2. The CDR3 consists of 18 residues. The trim removed 4 bases at V and 6 bases at J, leaving 12 bases unmatched. The germline CDR1 and CDR2 sequences are LNHNV and YYDKDF (reference sequence). The CDR3 loop reads CATSKGLAGSMGANEQFF. The CDR3 DNA follows: TGTGCCACCAGCAAGGGACTAGCGGGATCTATGGGGGCCAATGAGCAGTTCTTC. Complete variable domain (other parts from reference TRBV15 and TRBJ2-1): DAMVIQNPRYQVTQFGKPVTLSCSQTLNHNVMYWYQQKSSQAPKLLFHYYDKDFNNEADTPDNFQSRRPNTSFCFLDIRSPGLGDTAMYLCATSKGLAGSMGANEQFFGPGTRLTVL.

This clonotype was seen repeatedly, ten times or more. This chain joins TRBV19 and TRBJ1-1; a possible D gene is TRBD1 (5 bases). V lost 3 bases and J lost 0, with 11 bases in between. Germline V CDR1 and CDR2: LNHDA, SQIVND (reference sequence). The CDR3 is 15 residues long. This CDR3 reads CASSIDGTLNTEAFF. The CDR3 coding sequence is TGTGCCAGTAGTATTGATGGGACTTTGAACACTGAAGCTTTCTTT.

This clonotype occurred many times. V gene TRBV6-5 combines with J gene TRBJ2-7, with 7 bases aligning to TRBD1. V trimming: 8 bases; J trimming: 3 bases; junction bases outside the gene matches: 13. The germline gives CDR1 MNHEY, CDR2 SVGAGI. The CDR3 loop spans 15 amino acids. The CDR3 spells CASQLQTGRVYEQYF. The DNA of the CDR3 is TGTGCCAGCCAGTTACAGACAGGGCGGGTCTACGAGCAGTACTTC.

The J gene is TRBJ2-7, the V gene TRBV24-1; D gene uncertain. The CDR3 has 13 residues. The germline V and J ends were trimmed by 6 bases and 0 bases, with 8 bases remaining between them. Germline CDR1 and CDR2: KGHDR and SFDVKD. CDR3 nucleotide sequence: TGTGCCACCAGTATGGACGGCTCCTACGAGCAGTACTTC. It codes for CATSMDGSYEQYF.

This clonotype has only a few counts. The chain couples TRBV23-1 to TRBJ1-5, with D possibly TRBD1 on 5 matching bases. TRBV23-1 is recorded as an ORF, its role being uncertain. There are 16 residues in the CDR3. The V end lost 0 bases, the J end lost 5 bases, and 14 bases lay between the germline ends. The CDR3 loop reads CASSQSLFRVHQPQHF. DNA of the CDR3: TGCGCCAGCAGTCAATCCTTATTCAGGGTCCATCAGCCCCAGCATTTT.

This clonotype was counted only a few times. This chain uses TRBV7-8 with TRBJ2-5; weak D call: TRBD1 (6 bases). CDR1 and CDR2 from the germline V gene are SGHVS and FQNEAQ. Between the trimmed V and J ends, which lost 5 bases and 4 bases, there was a span of 14 bases. The CDR3 runs 14 residues. The CDR3 here is CASSREARGETQYF. CDR3 nucleotide sequence: TGTGCCAGCAGCCGAGAGGCCAGGGGAGAGACCCAGTACTTC.

This clonotype has ten or more counts. J is TRBJ2-3 and V is TRBV7-2, with D perhaps TRBD1 or TRBD2 (5 bases each). The CDR3 is 14 residues long. Deletions cut 4 bases from V and 1 base from J, with 9 bases between. Germline lookup yields CDR1 SGHTA and CDR2 FQGNSA. The chain's CDR3 is CASSSRDGTDTQYF. Here the CDR3 DNA reads TGTGCCAGCAGCTCTAGGGACGGCACAGATACGCAGTATTTT.

In its sample, this clonotype was seen many times. The chain couples TRBV4-3 to TRBJ2-1; no reliable D call. The V and J ends lost 1 base and 3 bases respectively, with 13 bases between them. Germline V gene sequence: CDR1 LGHNA, CDR2 YSLEER. The CDR3 covers 16 residues. The CDR3 coding sequence is TGCGCCAGCAGCCAAGCCGAACCCATGGGCTACAATGAGCAGTTCTTC. This encodes CASSQAEPMGYNEQFF.